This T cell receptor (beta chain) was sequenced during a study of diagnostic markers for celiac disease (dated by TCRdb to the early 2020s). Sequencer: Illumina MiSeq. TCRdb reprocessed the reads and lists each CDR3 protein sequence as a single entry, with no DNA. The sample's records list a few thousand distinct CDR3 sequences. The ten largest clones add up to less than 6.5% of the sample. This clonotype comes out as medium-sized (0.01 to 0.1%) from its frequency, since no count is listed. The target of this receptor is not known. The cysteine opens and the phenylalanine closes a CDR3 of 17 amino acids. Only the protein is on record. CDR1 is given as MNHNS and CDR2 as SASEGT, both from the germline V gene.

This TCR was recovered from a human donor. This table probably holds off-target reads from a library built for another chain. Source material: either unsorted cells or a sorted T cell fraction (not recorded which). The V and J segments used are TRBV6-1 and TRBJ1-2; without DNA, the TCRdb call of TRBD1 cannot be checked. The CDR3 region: CASSVRDGPGANYGYTF.